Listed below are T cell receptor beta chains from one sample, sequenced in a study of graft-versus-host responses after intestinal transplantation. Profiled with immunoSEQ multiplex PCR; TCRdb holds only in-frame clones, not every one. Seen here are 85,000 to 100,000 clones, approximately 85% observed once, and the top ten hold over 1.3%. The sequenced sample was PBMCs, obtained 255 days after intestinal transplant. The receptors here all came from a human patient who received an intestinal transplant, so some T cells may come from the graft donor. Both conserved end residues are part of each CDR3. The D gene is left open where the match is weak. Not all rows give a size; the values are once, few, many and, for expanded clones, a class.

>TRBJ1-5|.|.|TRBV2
TGTGCCAGCAGTGAGACAAAACATTCCGAACAGCCCCAGCATTTT
CASSETKHSEQPQHF
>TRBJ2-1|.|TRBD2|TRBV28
TGTGCCAGCAGTTTATCCCTCCCGACTAGCGGGGGTAACAATGAGCAGTTCTTC
CASSLSLPTSGGNNEQFF
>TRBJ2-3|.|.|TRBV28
TGTGCCAGCAGTTACAGGGTTAGCACAGATACGCAGTATTTT
CASSYRVSTDTQYF
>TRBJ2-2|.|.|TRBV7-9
TGTGCCAGCAGCTTAGGGGACCCCCGGGCGAACACCGGGGAGCTGTTTTTT
CASSLGDPRANTGELFF
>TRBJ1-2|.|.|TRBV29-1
TGCAGCGTTGGATTGGTGAGCAACTATGGCTACACCTTC
CSVGLVSNYGYTF
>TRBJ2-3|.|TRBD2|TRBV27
TGTGCCAGCAGTTTAGTAGCGGGAAGTAATACGCAGTATTTT
CASSLVAGSNTQYF
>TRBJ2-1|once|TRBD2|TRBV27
TGTGCCAGTAGGGGGACCGGGACTAGGTACAATGAGCAGTTCTTC
CASRGTGTRYNEQFF
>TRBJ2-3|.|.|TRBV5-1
TGCGCCAGCAGCTTGGGCCAGGGGGATACGCAGTATTTT
CASSLGQGDTQYF
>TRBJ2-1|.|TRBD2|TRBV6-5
TGTGCCAGCAGTTACTCGGCGGGGGGCCTGAATGAGCAGTTCTTC
CASSYSAGGLNEQFF
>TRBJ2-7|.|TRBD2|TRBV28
TGTGCCAGCAGTTTAGGGCGGGAGGCCTACGAGCAGTACTTC
CASSLGREAYEQYF
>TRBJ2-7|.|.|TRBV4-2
TGTGCCAGCAGCCAAGTAGGACGGGGGGCCGCCTACGAGCAGTACTTC
CASSQVGRGAAYEQYF
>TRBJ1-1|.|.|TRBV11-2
TGTGCCAGCAGCCCTCAGGGTATCGGCACTGAAGCTTTCTTT
CASSPQGIGTEAFF
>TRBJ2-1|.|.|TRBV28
TGTGCCAGCAGTTCGCCACCGAGGAATGAGCAGTTCTTC
CASSSPPRNEQFF
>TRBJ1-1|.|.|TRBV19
TGTGCCAGTAGTACAAGCGGGGACACTGAAGCTTTCTTT
CASSTSGDTEAFF
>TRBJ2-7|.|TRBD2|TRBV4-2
TGTGCCAGCAGCCAGCCCTTGACTAGCGGGAGGCCCAGCTCCTACGAGCAGTACTTC
CASSQPLTSGRPSSYEQYF
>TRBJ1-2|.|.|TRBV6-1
TGTGCCAGCAGGGCTACAGGCGACTATGGCTACACCTTC
CASRATGDYGYTF
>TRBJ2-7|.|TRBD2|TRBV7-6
TGTGCCAGCAGCTTACGAGCGGGAGGGCCATACGAGCAGTACTTC
CASSLRAGGPYEQYF
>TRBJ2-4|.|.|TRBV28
TGTGCCAGCAGTTTAGGGGGATTTGCCAAAAACATTCAGTACTTC
CASSLGGFAKNIQYF
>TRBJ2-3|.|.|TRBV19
TGTGCCAGTAGTATCGCGGGTGGGGGCACAGATACGCAGTATTTT
CASSIAGGGTDTQYF
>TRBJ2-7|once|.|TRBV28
TGTGCCAGCAGTCCTGCCCCGAGTTCCGACGAGCAGTACTTC
CASSPAPSSDEQYF
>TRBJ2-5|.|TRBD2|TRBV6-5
TGTGCCAGCAGTTATGGGCGGGGGGGTCAAGAGACCCAGTACTTC
CASSYGRGGQETQYF
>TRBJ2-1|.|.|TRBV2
TGTGCCAGCAGTGAATATGGGGGGGCCAACGAGCAGTTCTTC
CASSEYGGANEQFF
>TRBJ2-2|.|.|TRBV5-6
TGTGCCAGCAGCAATCTCCCCACCGGGGAGCTGTTTTTT
CASSNLPTGELFF
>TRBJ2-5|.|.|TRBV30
TGTGCCTGGACACTCGGGGAGACCCAGTACTTC
CAWTLGETQYF
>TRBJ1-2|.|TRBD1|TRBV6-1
TGTGCCAGCAGTGAACGACAGGGTTTAGGTACCTTC
CASSERQGLGTF
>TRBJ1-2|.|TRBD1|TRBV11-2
TGTGCCAGCAGCTTAGTGACAGGGGATGGCTACACCTTC
CASSLVTGDGYTF
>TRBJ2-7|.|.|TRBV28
TGTGCCAGCAGTTTCGCTATGTCGCTCTACGAGCAGTACTTC
CASSFAMSLYEQYF
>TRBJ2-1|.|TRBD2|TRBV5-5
TGTGCCAGCAGTCCCCTAGCGGGGGGGGGATACAATGAGCAGTTCTTC
CASSPLAGGGYNEQFF
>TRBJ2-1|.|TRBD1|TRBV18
TGTGCCAGCTCGGAGGACACAGGGGTGAGCTCCTACAATGAGCAGTTCTTC
CASSEDTGVSSYNEQFF
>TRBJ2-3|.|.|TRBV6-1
TGTGCCAGCAGTGAAGCGTACGGATTCACAGATACGCAGTATTTT
CASSEAYGFTDTQYF
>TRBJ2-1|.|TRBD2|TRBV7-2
TGTGCCAGCAGCTTAGGCGGGAGTCCCTACAATGAGCAGTTCTTC
CASSLGGSPYNEQFF
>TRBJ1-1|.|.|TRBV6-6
TGTGCCAGCAGTTACGTCCAGGACACTGAAGCTTTCTTT
CASSYVQDTEAFF
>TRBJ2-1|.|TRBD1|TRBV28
TGTGCCAGCACGTACACCGGGACAGGGGCTGGGGGTGAGCAGTTCTTC
CASTYTGTGAGGEQFF
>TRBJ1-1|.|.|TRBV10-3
TGTGCCATCAGTGACGGGGTGAACACTGAAGCTTTCTTT
CAISDGVNTEAFF
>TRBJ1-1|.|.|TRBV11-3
TGTGCCAGCAGCTTAGTAGGAGGTGAAGCTTTCTTT
CASSLVGGEAFF
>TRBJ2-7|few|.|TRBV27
TGTGCCAGCGGCTTCTACGAGCAGTACTTC
CASGFYEQYF
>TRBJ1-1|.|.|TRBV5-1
TGCGCCAGCAGCTCCAGGGTAGGTGGCAACACTGAAGCTTTCTTT
CASSSRVGGNTEAFF
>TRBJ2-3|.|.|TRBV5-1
TGCGCCAGCAGCTTGGGGCTCGATACGCAGTATTTT
CASSLGLDTQYF
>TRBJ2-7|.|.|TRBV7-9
TGTGCCAGCAGCTTAGGGGCAGGGAACGAGCAGTACTTC
CASSLGAGNEQYF
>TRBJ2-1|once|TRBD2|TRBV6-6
TGTGCCAGCAGGCCGTCAGTAGCGGGGGGTTCCAATGAGCAGTTCTTC
CASRPSVAGGSNEQFF
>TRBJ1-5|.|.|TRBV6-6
TGTGCCAGCAGTTACGGTTCAGGGACGGGAAATCAGCCCCAGCATTTT
CASSYGSGTGNQPQHF
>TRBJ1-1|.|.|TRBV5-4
TGTGCCAGCATGACGAGAGGCACTGAAGCTTTCTTT
CASMTRGTEAFF
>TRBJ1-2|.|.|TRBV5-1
TGCGCCAGCAGGGGGGAACAGACGACCTATGGCTACACCTTC
CASRGEQTTYGYTF
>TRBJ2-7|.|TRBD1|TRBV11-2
TGTGCCAGCAGCTTAGGGGACAGGGTCCGGTCCTACGAGCAGTACTTC
CASSLGDRVRSYEQYF
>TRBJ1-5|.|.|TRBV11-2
TGTGCCAGCAGCTTAGTGAGTACTCAGCCCCAGCATTTT
CASSLVSTQPQHF
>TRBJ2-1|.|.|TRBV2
TGTGCCAGCAGTGTGGCTAGCCAAAAGTTCTTC
CASSVASQKFF
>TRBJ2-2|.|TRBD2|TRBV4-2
TGTGCCAGCAGCCAAGAGTCTAGCGGGGGGTTCCCCACCGGGGAGCTGTTTTTT
CASSQESSGGFPTGELFF
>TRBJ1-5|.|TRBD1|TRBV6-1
TGTGCCAGCAGTGCGAACAGGGGGACCAGCAATCAGCCCCAGCATTTT
CASSANRGTSNQPQHF
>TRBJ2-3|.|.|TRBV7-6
TGTGCCAGCCGGAGCGGGCCCTGGAGGGATACGCAGTATTTT
CASRSGPWRDTQYF